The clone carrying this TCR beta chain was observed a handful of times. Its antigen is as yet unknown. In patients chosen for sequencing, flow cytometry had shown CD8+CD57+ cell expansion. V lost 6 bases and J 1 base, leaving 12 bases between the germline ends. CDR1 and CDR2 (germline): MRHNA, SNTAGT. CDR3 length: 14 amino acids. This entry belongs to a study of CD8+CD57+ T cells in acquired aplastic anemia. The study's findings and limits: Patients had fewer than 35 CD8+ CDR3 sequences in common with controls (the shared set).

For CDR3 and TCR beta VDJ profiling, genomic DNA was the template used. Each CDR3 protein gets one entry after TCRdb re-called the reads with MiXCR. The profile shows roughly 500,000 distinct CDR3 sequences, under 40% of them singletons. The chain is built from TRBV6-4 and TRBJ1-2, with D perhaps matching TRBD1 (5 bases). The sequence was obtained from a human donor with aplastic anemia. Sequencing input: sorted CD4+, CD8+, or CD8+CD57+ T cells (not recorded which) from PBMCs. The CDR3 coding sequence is TGTGCCAGCAGAGAGGGACTGTTTAACTATGGCTACACCTTC. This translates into CASREGLFNYGYTF.